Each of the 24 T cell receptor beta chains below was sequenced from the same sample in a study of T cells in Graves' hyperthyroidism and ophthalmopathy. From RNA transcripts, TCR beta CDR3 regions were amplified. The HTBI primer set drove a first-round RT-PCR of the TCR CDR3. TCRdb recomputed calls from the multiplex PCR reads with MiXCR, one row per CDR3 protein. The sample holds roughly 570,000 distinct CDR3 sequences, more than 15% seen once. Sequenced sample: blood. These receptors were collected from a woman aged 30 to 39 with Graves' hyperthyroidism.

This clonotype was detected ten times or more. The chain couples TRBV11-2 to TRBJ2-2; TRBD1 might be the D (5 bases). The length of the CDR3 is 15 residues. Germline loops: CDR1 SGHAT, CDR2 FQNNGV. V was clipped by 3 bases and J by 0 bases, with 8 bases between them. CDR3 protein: CASSFGRANTGELFF. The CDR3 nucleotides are TGTGCCAGCAGCTTTGGCAGGGCGAACACCGGGGAGCTGTTTTTT.

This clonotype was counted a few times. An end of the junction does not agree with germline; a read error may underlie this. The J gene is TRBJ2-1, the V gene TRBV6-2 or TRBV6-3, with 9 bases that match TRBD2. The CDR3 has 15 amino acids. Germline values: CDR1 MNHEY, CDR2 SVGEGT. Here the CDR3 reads CANSSLAGYLSEQFF. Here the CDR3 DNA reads TGTGCCAACAGTTCGCTAGCGGGATATTTAAGTGAGCAGTTCTTC.

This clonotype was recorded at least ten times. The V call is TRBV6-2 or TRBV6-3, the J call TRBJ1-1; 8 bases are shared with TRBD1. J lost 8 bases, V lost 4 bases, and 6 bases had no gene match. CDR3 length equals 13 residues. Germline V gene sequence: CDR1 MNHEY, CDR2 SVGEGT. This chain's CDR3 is CASSSEDRDEAFF. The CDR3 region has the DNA TGTGCCAGCAGTTCCGAGGACAGGGACGAAGCTTTCTTT.

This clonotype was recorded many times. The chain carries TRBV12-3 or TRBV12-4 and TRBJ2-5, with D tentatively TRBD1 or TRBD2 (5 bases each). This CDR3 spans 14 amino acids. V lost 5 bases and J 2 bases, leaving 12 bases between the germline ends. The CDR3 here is CASSPRDGQETQYF. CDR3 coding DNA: TGTGCCAGCAGTCCCCGGGACGGGCAAGAGACCCAGTACTTC.

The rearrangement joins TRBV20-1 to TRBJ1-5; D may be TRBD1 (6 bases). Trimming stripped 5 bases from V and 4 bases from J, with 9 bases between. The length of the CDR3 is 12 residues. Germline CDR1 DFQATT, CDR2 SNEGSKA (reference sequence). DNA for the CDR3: TGCAGTGCTGGAACAGGGAATCAGCCCCAGCATTTT. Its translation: CSAGTGNQPQHF.

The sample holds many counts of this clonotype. The CDR3 protein is CSAHKWARGLAEYNEQFF. CDR3 DNA: TGCAGTGCCCATAAGTGGGCGCGGGGACTAGCGGAGTACAATGAGCAGTTCTTC. The rearrangement joins TRBV20-1 to TRBJ2-1; 11 bases match TRBD2. Per the germline V gene, CDR1 is DFQATT and CDR2 is SNEGSKA (reference sequence). This CDR3 is built from 18 residues. V lost 6 bases, J lost 4 bases, and 17 bases stayed unmatched.

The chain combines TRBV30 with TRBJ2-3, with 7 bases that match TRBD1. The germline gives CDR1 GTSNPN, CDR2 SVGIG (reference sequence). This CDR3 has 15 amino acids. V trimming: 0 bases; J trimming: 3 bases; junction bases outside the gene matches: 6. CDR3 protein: CAWSVGTGATDTQYF. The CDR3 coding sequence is TGTGCCTGGAGTGTAGGAACAGGGGCGACAGATACGCAGTATTTT.

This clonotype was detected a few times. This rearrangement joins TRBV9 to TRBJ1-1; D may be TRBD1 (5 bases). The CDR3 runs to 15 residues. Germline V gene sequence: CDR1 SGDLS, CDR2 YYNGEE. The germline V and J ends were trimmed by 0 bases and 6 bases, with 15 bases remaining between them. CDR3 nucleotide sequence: TGTGCCAGCAGCGTAGATGAAGGAACAGGTCCTGAAGCTTTCTTT. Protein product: CASSVDEGTGPEAFF.

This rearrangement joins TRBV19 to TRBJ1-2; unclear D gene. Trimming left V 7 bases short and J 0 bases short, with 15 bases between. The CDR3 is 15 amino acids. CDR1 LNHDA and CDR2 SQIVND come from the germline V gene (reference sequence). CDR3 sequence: CASIGRLKANYGYTF. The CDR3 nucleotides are TGTGCCAGTATCGGCAGGCTTAAAGCTAACTATGGCTACACCTTC.

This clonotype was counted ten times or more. This CDR3 reads CASSLVIGLNYGYTF. The CDR3 nucleotides are TGTGCCAGCAGCTTAGTTATAGGACTCAACTATGGCTACACCTTC. The V call is TRBV7-9, the J call TRBJ1-2; D unresolved. The V gene lost 1 base and the J gene lost 2 bases, with 11 bases spanning the gap. CDR3 length equals 15 residues. CDR1 is SEHNR, CDR2 FQNEAQ, per germline (reference sequence).

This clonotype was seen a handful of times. This chain's CDR3 is CASSLSSTGIHSGANVLTF. CDR3 in DNA: TGTGCCAGCAGTTTATCGTCGACAGGGATCCACTCTGGGGCCAACGTCCTGACTTTC. The V call is TRBV12-3 or TRBV12-4, the J call TRBJ2-6; TRBD1 aligns across 7 bases. The length of the CDR3 is 19 residues. The V and J ends lost 2 bases and 0 bases, in that order; junction bases with no gene match: 10.

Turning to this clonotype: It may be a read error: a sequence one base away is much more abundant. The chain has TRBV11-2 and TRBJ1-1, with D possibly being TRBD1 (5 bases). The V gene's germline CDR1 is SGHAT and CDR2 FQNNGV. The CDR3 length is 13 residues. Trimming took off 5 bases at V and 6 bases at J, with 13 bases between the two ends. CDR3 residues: CASSLEGMAEAFF. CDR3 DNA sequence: TGTGCCAGCAGCCTCGAGGGGATGGCTGAAGCTTTCTTT. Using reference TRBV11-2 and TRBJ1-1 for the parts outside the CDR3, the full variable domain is EAGVAQSPRYKIIEKRQSVAFWCNPISGHATLYWYQQILGQGPKLLIQFQNNGVVDDSQLPKDRFSAERLKGVDSTLKIQPAKLEDSAVYLCASSLEGMAEAFFGQGTRLTVV.

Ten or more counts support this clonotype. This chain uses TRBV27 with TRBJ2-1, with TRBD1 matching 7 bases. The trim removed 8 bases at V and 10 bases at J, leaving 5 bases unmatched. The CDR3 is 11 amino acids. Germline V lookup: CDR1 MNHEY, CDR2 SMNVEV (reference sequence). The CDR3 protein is CASGRGIEQFF. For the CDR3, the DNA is TGTGCCAGCGGCAGGGGGATCGAGCAGTTCTTC.

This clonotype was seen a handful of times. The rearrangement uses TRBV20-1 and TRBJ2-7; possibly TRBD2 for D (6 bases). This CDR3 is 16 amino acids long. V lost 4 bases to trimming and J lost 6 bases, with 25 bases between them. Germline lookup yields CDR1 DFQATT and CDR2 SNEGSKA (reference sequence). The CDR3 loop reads CSANSQDGRDLGEQYF. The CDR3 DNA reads TGCAGTGCTAATAGTCAGGATGGGCGGGATCTAGGCGAGCAGTACTTC.

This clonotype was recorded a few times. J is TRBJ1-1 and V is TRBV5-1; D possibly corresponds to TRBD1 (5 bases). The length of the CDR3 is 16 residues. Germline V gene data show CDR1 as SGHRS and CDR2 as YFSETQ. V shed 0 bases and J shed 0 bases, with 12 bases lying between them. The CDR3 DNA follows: TGCGCCAGCAGCTTGGAGACTGGGGGGTTGAACACTGAAGCTTTCTTT. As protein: CASSLETGGLNTEAFF. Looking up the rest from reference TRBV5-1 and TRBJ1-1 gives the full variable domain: KAGVTQTPRYLIKTRGQQVTLSCSPISGHRSVSWYQQTPGQGLQFLFEYFSETQRNKGNFPGRFSGRQFSNSRSEMNVSTLELGDSALYLCASSLETGGLNTEAFFGQGTRLTVV.

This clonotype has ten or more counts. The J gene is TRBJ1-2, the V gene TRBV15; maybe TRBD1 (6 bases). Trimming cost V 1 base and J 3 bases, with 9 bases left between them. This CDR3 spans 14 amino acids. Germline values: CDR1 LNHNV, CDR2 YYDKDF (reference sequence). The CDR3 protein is CATSRGQEHYGYTF. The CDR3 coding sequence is TGTGCCACCAGCAGAGGACAGGAGCACTATGGCTACACCTTC.

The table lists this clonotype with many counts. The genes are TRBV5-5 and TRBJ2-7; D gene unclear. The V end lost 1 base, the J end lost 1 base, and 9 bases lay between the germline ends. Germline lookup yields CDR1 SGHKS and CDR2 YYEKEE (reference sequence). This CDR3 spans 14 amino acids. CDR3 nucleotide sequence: TGTGCCAGCAGCTTGTCTGTACAGTCCTACGAGCAGTACTTC. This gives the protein CASSLSVQSYEQYF.

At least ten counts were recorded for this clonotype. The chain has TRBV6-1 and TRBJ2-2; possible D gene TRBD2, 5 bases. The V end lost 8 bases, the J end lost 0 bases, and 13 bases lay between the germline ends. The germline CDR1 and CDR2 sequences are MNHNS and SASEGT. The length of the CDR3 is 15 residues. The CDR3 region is CASGRELANTGELFF. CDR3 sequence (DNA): TGTGCCAGCGGAAGGGAGTTGGCGAACACCGGGGAGCTGTTTTTT.

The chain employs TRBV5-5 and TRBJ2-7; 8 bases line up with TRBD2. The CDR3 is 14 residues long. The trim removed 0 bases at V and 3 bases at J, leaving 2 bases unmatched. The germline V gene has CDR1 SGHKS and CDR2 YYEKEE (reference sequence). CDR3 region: CASSLEREYYEQYF. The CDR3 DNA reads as TGTGCCAGCAGCTTGGAGCGGGAGTACTACGAGCAGTACTTC.

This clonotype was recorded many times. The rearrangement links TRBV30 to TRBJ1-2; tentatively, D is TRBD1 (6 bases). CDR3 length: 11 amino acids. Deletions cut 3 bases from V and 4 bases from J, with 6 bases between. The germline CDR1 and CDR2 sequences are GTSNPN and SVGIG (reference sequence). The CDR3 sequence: CAWRDSYGYTF. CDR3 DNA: TGTGCCTGGAGGGACAGCTATGGCTACACCTTC.

For the CDR3, the DNA is TGTGCCAGCAGCGTGGTAGGTGGACTAGCGGGAGCAGATACGCAGTATTTT. This gives the protein CASSVVGGLAGADTQYF. This sequence joins TRBV9 and TRBJ2-3, with 13 positions matching TRBD2. The CDR3 consists of 17 residues. V was clipped by 2 bases and J by 4 bases; unmatched bases: 7. Germline-derived CDR1 and CDR2 are SGDLS and YYNGEE. Looking up the rest from reference TRBV9 and TRBJ2-3 gives the full variable domain: DSGVTQTPKHLITATGQRVTLRCSPRSGDLSVYWYQQSLDQGLQFLIQYYNGEERAKGNILERFSAQQFPDLHSELNLSSLELGDSALYFCASSVVGGLAGADTQYFGPGTRLTVL.

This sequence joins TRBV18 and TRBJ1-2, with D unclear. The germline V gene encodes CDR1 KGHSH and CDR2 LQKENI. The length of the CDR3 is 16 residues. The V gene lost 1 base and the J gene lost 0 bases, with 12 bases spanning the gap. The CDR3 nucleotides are TGTGCCAGCTCACCACAGGAGGGCCGAGCTAACTATGGCTACACCTTC. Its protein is CASSPQEGRANYGYTF.

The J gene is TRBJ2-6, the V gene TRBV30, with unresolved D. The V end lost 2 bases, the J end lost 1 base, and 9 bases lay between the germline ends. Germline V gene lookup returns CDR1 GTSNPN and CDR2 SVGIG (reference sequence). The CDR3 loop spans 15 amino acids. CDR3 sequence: CAWSPKSSGANVLTF. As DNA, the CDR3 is TGTGCCTGGAGTCCCAAAAGTTCTGGGGCCAACGTCCTGACTTTC. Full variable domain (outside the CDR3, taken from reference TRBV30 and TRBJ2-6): SQTIHQWPATLVQPVGSPLSLECTVEGTSNPNLYWYRQAAGRGLQLLFYSVGIGQISSEVPQNLSASRPQDRQFILSSKKLLLSDSGFYLCAWSPKSSGANVLTFGAGSRLTVL.

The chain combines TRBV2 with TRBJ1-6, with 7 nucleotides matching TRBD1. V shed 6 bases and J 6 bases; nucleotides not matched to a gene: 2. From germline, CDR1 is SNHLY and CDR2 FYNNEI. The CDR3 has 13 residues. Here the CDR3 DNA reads TGTGCCAGCAGAGACAGGGCTAATTCACCCCTCCACTTT. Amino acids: CASRDRANSPLHF. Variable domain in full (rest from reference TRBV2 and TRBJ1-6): EPEVTQTPSHQVTQMGQEVILRCVPISNHLYFYWYRQILGQKVEFLVSFYNNEISEKSEIFDDQFSVERPDGSNFTLKIRSTKLEDSAMYFCASRDRANSPLHFGNGTRLTVT.